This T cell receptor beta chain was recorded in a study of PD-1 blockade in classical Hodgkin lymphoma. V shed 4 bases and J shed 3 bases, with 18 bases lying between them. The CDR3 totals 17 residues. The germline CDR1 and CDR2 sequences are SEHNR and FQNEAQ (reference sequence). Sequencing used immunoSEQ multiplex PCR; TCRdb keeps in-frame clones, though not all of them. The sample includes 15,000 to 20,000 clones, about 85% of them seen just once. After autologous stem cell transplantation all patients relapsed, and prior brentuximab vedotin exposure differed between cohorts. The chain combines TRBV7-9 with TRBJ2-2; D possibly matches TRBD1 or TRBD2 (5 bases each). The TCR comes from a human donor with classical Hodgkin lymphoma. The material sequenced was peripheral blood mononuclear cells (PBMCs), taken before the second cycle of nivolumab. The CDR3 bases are TGTGCCAGCAGCTCCTGGACAAGGGCGCGGGACACCGGGGAGCTGTTTTTT. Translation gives CASSSWTRARDTGELFF.